The 5 T cell receptor beta chains reported below all come from one sample, sequenced in a study of blood T cell repertoires in COVID-19. The assay was immunoSEQ multiplex PCR, and TCRdb's table has in-frame clones only and misses some. The sample lists roughly 200,000 clones, around four fifths occurring once. Sample: peripheral blood. The source of these receptors is an elderly woman with active or convalescent COVID-19.

This clone has only one observation. The chain combines TRBV18 with TRBJ2-7; 7 bases are shared with TRBD2. V dropped 3 bases and J dropped 1; count of bases not matched to a gene: 12. In germline, CDR1 is KGHSH, CDR2 LQKENI. This CDR3 is built from 17 residues. The CDR3, as DNA: TGTGCCAGCTCACCCCCCAAGGCTAGCGGTCTATCCTACGAGCAGTACTTC. Translated, it gives CASSPPKASGLSYEQYF.

V gene TRBV3-1 (or the pseudogene TRBV3-2) combines with J gene TRBJ2-5; 10 bases map to TRBD2. Germline CDR1 LGHDT, CDR2 YNNKEL (reference sequence). The junction had 6 bases not matched to a gene; V was cut back by 6 bases and J by 5 bases. The CDR3 covers 14 residues. The CDR3 DNA follows: TGTGCCAGCAGTAAGCGGGGGGGTGAGGAGACCCAGTACTTC. Translating it yields CASSKRGGEETQYF.

V gene TRBV9 combines with J gene TRBJ2-6, with a tentative D call TRBD1 (6 bases). V shed 4 bases and J shed 2 bases, with 16 bases lying between them. The CDR3 totals 17 residues. In germline, CDR1 is SGDLS, CDR2 YYNGEE. The CDR3 loop is CASSPRTATAGANVLTF. CDR3 nucleotide sequence: TGTGCCAGCAGCCCACGGACAGCGACGGCTGGGGCCAACGTCCTGACTTTC.

The J gene is TRBJ2-1, the V gene TRBV10-1; D gene unclear. The length of the CDR3 is 14 residues. CDR1 and CDR2 from the germline V gene are WNHNN and SYGVQD (reference sequence). Trimming took off 3 bases at V and 0 bases at J, with 6 bases between the two ends. The CDR3 spells CASSDSNSYNEQFF. CDR3 in DNA: TGCGCCAGCAGTGATTCCAACTCCTACAATGAGCAGTTCTTC.

The gene calls are TRBV15 and TRBJ2-5; the match to TRBD2 covers 8 bases. This CDR3 spans 15 amino acids. Trimming took 3 bases from V and 5 from J; bases not matched to a gene: 8. The germline V gene encodes CDR1 LNHNV and CDR2 YYDKDF (reference sequence). The CDR3: CATSRERGGRETQYF. CDR3 DNA sequence: TGTGCCACCAGCAGGGAACGGGGGGGCCGGGAGACCCAGTACTTC.